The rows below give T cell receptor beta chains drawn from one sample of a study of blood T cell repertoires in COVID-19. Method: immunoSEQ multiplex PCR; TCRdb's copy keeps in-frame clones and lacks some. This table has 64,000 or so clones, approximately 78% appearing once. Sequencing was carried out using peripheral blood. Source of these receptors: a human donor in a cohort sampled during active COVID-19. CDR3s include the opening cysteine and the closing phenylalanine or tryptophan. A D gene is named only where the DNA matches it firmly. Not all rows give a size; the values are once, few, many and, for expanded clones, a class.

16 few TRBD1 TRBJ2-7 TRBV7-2 TGTGCCAGCAGACGCGGTCTGGACAGGGCTGGAGGCGAGCAGTACTTC CASRRGLDRAGGEQYF
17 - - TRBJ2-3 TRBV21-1 TGTGCCAGCAGCAAAGCGAAACTAGCGGTAAGCACAGATACGCAGTATTTT CASSKAKLAVSTDTQYF
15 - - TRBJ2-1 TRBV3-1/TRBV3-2 TGTGCCAGCAGCCCTCAGGGAGGATCCTACAATGAGCAGTTCTTC CASSPQGGSYNEQFF
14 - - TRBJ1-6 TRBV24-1 TGTGCCACCAGTGCCAGTTCCTATAATTCACCCCTCCACTTT CATSASSYNSPLHF
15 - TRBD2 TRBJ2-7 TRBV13 TGTGCCAGCAGCGCGGGACTAGCGGGGGATTACGAGCAGTACTTC CASSAGLAGDYEQYF
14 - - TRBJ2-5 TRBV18 TGTGCCAGCTCAGCCGGGTTCTCTATCGAGACCCAGTACTTC CASSAGFSIETQYF
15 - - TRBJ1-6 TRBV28 TGTGCCAGCAGGCCCGCGGGACGCGAAAATTCACCCCTCCACTTT CASRPAGRENSPLHF
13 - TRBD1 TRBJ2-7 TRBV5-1 TGCGCCAGCAGCTTGCAGGGGGCGCTTGAGCAGTACTTC CASSLQGALEQYF
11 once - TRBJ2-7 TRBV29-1 TGCAGCGTTCGAGAGGGTATTGGGCAGTACTTC CSVREGIGQYF
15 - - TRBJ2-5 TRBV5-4 TGTGCCAGCAGTCTAGCGCTGTCGGTGGAAGAGACCCAGTACTTC CASSLALSVEETQYF
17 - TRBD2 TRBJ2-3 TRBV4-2 TGTGCCAGCAGCCAAGCAGGACTAGCGGGGGGTGCAGATACGCAGTATTTT CASSQAGLAGGADTQYF
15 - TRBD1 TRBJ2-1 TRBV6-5 TGTGCCAGCAGTAACAACAGGGGAGCCTACAATGAGCAGTTCTTC CASSNNRGAYNEQFF
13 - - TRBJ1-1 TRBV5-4 TGTGCCAGCAGCAACGGGGTGAACACTGAAGCTTTCTTT CASSNGVNTEAFF
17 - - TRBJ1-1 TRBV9 TGTGCCAGCAGCCCCCAGCCGGCGAAGGGGAAGAACACTGAAGCTTTCTTT CASSPQPAKGKNTEAFF
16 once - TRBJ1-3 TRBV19 TGTGCCAGTAAGCCCACAGGGACCTTCTCTGGAAACACCATATATTTT CASKPTGTFSGNTIYF
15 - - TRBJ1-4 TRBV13 TGTGCCAGCAGCCGACAGGACCTGGGTGGGGAAAAACTGTTTTTT CASSRQDLGGEKLFF
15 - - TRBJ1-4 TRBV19 TGTGCCAGTAGTATGAGTGGTGCAACTAATGAAAAACTGTTTTTT CASSMSGATNEKLFF
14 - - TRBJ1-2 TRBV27 TGTGCCAGCAGTAACCAGGAGGGTGCCTATGGCTACACCTTC CASSNQEGAYGYTF
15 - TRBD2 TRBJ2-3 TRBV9 TGTGCCAGCAGTTTAGCGGGGGGGCCAACAGATACGCAGTATTTT CASSLAGGPTDTQYF
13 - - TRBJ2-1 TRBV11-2 TGTGCCAGCAGCTTAGGGCTCTACAATGAGCAGTTCTTC CASSLGLYNEQFF
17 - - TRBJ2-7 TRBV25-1 TGTGCCAGCAGTGAAGGGACTCAGGGATCCCGATCTGACGAGCAGTACTTC CASSEGTQGSRSDEQYF
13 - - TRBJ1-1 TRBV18 TGTGCCAGCTCACCAGGGACAAACACTGAAGCTTTCTTT CASSPGTNTEAFF
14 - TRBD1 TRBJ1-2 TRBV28 TGTGCCAGCAATGACAGGGGGCTATACTATGGCTACACCTTC CASNDRGLYYGYTF
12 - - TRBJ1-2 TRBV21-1 TGTGCCAGCCGGGACAGGGCCTATGGCTACACCTTC CASRDRAYGYTF
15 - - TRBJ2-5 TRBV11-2 TGTGCCAGCCACTGGCAGGGGCTTTCCCGAGAGACCCAGTACTTC CASHWQGLSRETQYF
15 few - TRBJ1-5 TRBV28 TGTGCCAGCAGTTTGTCGAGGGCGTCTATGGGGCCCCAGCATTTT CASSLSRASMGPQHF
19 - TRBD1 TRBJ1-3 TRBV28 TGTGCCAGCAGTTTTCGTCGCGGACAGGGCCTTTACTCTGGAAACACCATATATTTT CASSFRRGQGLYSGNTIYF
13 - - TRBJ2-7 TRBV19 TGTGCCAGTAAATCAACAAGCTCCTACGAGCAGTACTTC CASKSTSSYEQYF
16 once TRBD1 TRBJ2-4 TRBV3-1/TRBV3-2 TGTGCCAGCAGCCATTTGGACAGGGGTGGCAAAAACATTCAGTACTTC CASSHLDRGGKNIQYF
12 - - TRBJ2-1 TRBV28 TGTGCCAGCAGTTTACTAGCGATGGAGCAGTTCTTC CASSLLAMEQFF
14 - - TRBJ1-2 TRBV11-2 TGTGCCAGCAGCGCCTACAGGGATCACTATGGCTACACCTTC CASSAYRDHYGYTF
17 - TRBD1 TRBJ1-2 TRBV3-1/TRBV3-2 TGTGCCAGCAGCCGCGACACAGGGGGAAGTAGGCAAAGTGGCTACACCTTC CASSRDTGGSRQSGYTF
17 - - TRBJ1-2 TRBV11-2 TGTGCCAGCAGCTCCACTACATCCCTTATAGCTAACTATGGCTACACCTTC CASSSTTSLIANYGYTF